This TCR beta chain was recorded in a study of blood T cell repertoires in COVID-19. Study background: Sources were T cells, B-cell-depleted T cells, or PBMCs; the material itself was cDNA or gDNA.

Germline V gives CDR1 KGHSH, CDR2 LQKENI. Trimming took 3 bases from V and 0 from J; bases not matched to a gene: 5. This CDR3 region has 16 residues. Measured with immunoSEQ multiplex PCR; TCRdb has only the in-frame clones, and not every one. Altogether 150,000 or so clones are present, approximately 78% being singletons, with the ten largest covering approximately 11%. The sample was peripheral blood. The TCR was taken from a human donor in a cohort sampled during active COVID-19. V is TRBV18 and J is TRBJ1-3; 7 nucleotides align to TRBD1. The CDR3 sequence: CASSPRDRISGNTIYF. As DNA, the CDR3 is TGTGCCAGCTCACCCAGGGACAGAATCTCTGGAAACACCATATATTTT.